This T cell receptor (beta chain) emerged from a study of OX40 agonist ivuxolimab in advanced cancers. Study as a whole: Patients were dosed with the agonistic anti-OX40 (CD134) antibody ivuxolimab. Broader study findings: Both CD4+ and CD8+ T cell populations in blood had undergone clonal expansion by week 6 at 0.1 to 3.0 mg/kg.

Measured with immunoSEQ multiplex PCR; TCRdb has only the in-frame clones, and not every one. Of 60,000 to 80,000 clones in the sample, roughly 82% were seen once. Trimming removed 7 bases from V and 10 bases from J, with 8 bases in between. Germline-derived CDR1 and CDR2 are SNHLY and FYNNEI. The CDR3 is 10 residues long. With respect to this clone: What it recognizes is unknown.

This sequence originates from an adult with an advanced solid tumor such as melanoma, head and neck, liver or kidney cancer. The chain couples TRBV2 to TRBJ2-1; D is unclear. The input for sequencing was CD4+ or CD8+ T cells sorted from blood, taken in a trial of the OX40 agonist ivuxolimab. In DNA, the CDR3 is TGTGCCAGCAAGGTCCAAGAGCAGTTCTTC. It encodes CASKVQEQFF.